In this sample, the clone carrying this TCR beta chain turned up once. The data were taken from a study of cytomegalovirus exposure and HLA in healthy donors. PCR employed 60 Vbeta and 13 Jbeta primers. Only in-frame clones appear in the TCRdb table, and some are missing; sequencing was by immunoSEQ multiplex PCR. The data contain about 150,000 clones, roughly 87% of them singletons. V lost 6 bases and J lost 2, with 6 bases in between. The germline gives CDR1 MDHEN, CDR2 SYDVKM. The CDR3 covers 12 residues. The genes are TRBV28 and TRBJ2-3, with D uncertain. This sequence originates from a woman in her forties in good health and CMV-seronegative. Sequencing used PBMCs. CDR3 bases: TGTGCCAGCAGGAAAGCCACAGATACGCAGTATTTT. It translates to CASRKATDTQYF.